This T cell receptor (beta chain) originates from a study of breast tumors, draining lymph nodes, adjacent tissues. Notes on the study in general: Compared with basal-like, luminal-like tumors shared significantly more repertoire with nontumor tissue.

This clonotype occurred a few times. Its target is unknown. Axillary draining lymph nodes of breast cancer patients supplied the node samples. Germline V gene sequence: CDR1 MNHNS, CDR2 SASEGT. V was clipped by 7 bases and J by 3 bases, with 10 bases between them. CDR3 length: 13 amino acids. One entry per CDR3 protein, called by TCRdb with MiXCR from the multiplex PCR reads. Of 200,000 to 250,000 distinct CDR3 sequences in the sample, nearly 35% were seen once. This sequence joins TRBV6-1 and TRBJ2-1, with D possibly being TRBD2 (5 bases). This clonotype was obtained from a female donor with breast cancer. Some clones in this sample may be carry-over from other donors' samples. The sequenced sample was axillary lymph node tissue. The CDR3 coding sequence is TGTGCCAGCATGGCTAGCAGCTACAATGAGCAGTTCTTC. Amino acids: CASMASSYNEQFF.